A single sample gave rise to the 9 T cell receptor beta chains below, sequenced in a study of T cells after yellow fever vaccination. One entry per CDR3 protein, called by TCRdb with MiXCR from the 5' RACE reads. The repertoire consists of under 300,000 distinct CDR3 sequences, with roughly 7.2% occurring once and the leading ten covering approximately 0.85%. The source material was CD4+ T cells sorted from PBMCs, sampled 15 days after the yellow fever booster vaccination. These receptors came from a man between 25 and 39 years old who received the YFV17D yellow fever vaccine.

The chain is built from TRBV7-6 and TRBJ2-7, with 8 bases identical to TRBD1. V lost 1 base, J lost 2 bases, and 4 bases stayed unmatched. The CDR3 sequence is 15 residues long. In germline, CDR1 is SGHVS, CDR2 FNYEAQ. In DNA form, the CDR3 reads TGTGCCAGCAGCTTAGGGACAGGGAAGACCTACGAGCAGTACTTC. Amino acids: CASSLGTGKTYEQYF.

V gene TRBV5-5 combines with J gene TRBJ2-3, with a tentative D call TRBD1 (5 bases). The germline V gene encodes CDR1 SGHKS and CDR2 YYEKEE (reference sequence). CDR3 length: 16 amino acids. Trimming took 3 bases from V and 0 from J, leaving 14 bases between them. CDR3 amino acids: CASSWGKSVSTDTQYF. The DNA of the CDR3 is TGTGCCAGCAGCTGGGGCAAGTCAGTGAGCACAGATACGCAGTATTTT.

The chain links TRBV24-1 to TRBJ2-1, with D maybe TRBD1 (6 bases). There are 15 residues in the CDR3. Per germline, CDR1 KGHDR and CDR2 SFDVKD. Trimming cost V 3 bases and J 4 bases, with 12 bases left between them. CDR3 DNA sequence: TGTGCCACCAGTGATACCCGGGACACTTACAATGAGCAGTTCTTC. Translated, it gives CATSDTRDTYNEQFF.

Only a few counts were recorded for this clonotype. The chain employs TRBV7-2 and TRBJ2-1, with D possibly TRBD2 on 6 matching bases. CDR1 SGHTA and CDR2 FQGNSA come from the germline V gene. Trimming took 5 bases from V and 7 from J, leaving 18 bases between them. This CDR3 comprises 15 residues. CDR3: CASSPVQSAGNEQFF. CDR3 in DNA: TGTGCCAGCAGCCCCGTCCAGTCGGCGGGGAATGAGCAGTTCTTC.

Points on this clonotype: Compared with germline, one end of the junction differs, possibly owing to a read error. The DNA of the CDR3 is TGTGCCAGCATCCTGAATCCCGGTGCGACACCGGCCTTT. Its translation is CASILNPGATPAF. This chain uses TRBV12-3 or TRBV12-4 with TRBJ1-6; D unresolved. This CDR3 spans 13 amino acids.

There are a few counts of this clonotype. The rearrangement uses TRBV25-1 and TRBJ2-5; 7 bases are shared with TRBD2. J lost 4 bases, V lost 8 bases, and 16 bases had no gene match. This CDR3 is built from 16 residues. Germline V CDR1 and CDR2: MGHDK, SYGVNS. The CDR3 nucleotides read TGTGCCAGCCATCCTTGGGGCGGGAGAGAGGCAGAGACCCAGTACTTC. This gives the protein CASHPWGGREAETQYF.

This clonotype appeared many times. The chain has TRBV18 and TRBJ1-5; D unresolved. V was trimmed by 3 bases and J by 1 base, leaving 7 bases between them. The V gene's germline CDR1 is KGHSH and CDR2 LQKENI. CDR3 length equals 14 residues. This CDR3 is CASSPSVSNQPQHF. The CDR3 DNA follows: TGTGCCAGCTCACCGTCAGTGAGCAATCAGCCCCAGCATTTT.

The chain recombines TRBV19 with TRBJ2-1; TRBD2 matches at 8 bases. The V and J ends lost 5 bases and 4 bases, in that order; junction bases with no gene match: 4. Germline V gene sequence: CDR1 LNHDA, CDR2 SQIVND (reference sequence). The CDR3 covers 14 residues. Written as DNA, the CDR3 is TGTGCCAGTAGTCAGCGGGAGTTGTACAATGAGCAGTTCTTC. Translated, it gives CASSQRELYNEQFF.

This clonotype was seen a handful of times. The J gene is TRBJ2-7, the V gene TRBV6-6, with TRBD2 as a possible D gene (6 bases). Trimming took off 7 bases at V and 7 bases at J, with 14 bases between the two ends. CDR1 and CDR2 from the germline V gene are MNHNY and SVGAGI (reference sequence). The CDR3 loop spans 12 amino acids. The CDR3: CASTRDLLEQYF. The CDR3 DNA is TGTGCCAGCACGCGGGACCTTCTTGAGCAGTACTTC.